One sample yielded the 9 T cell receptor beta chains listed below, sequenced in a study of patients and donors after allogeneic stem cell transplantation. TCRdb called the RT-PCR reads again in MiXCR, with one record for every CDR3 protein. This table holds more than 850,000 distinct CDR3 sequences, around 17% found once. Sequences were obtained from blood, either unsorted or a sorted T cell fraction (not recorded which). The source is a human donor who was either an allogeneic HSCT recipient or a stem cell or donor lymphocyte infusion donor (not recorded which). It is not recorded whose cells these are; they may come from a transplant donor.

This clonotype was detected many times. The chain links TRBV4-3 to TRBJ2-1, with D possibly TRBD1 on 5 matching bases. Trimming stripped 1 base from V and 8 bases from J, with 6 bases between. The CDR3 is 12 amino acids. Germline loops: CDR1 LGHNA, CDR2 YSLEER. CDR3 nucleotide sequence: TGCGCCAGCAGCCAAGCCAGGGATGAGCAGTTCTTC. Protein product: CASSQARDEQFF.

This clonotype appeared once. The rearrangement joins TRBV7-8 to TRBJ1-1; no firm D call. V lost 0 bases to trimming and J lost 2 bases, with 10 bases between them. Germline CDR1 is SGHVS and CDR2 is FQNEAQ. The CDR3 is 15 amino acids. The CDR3 nucleotides are TGTGCCAGCAGCTTAGCGATACAGCTAAACACTGAAGCTTTCTTT. This encodes CASSLAIQLNTEAFF.

Ten or more counts support this clonotype. This sequence joins TRBV3-1 and TRBJ2-2, with D uncertain. Germline CDR1 LGHDT, CDR2 YNNKEL (reference sequence). This CDR3 is 12 amino acids long. The V end lost 3 bases, the J end lost 1 base, and 0 bases lay between the germline ends. The CDR3 DNA reads TGTGCCAGCAGCCAGAACACCGGGGAGCTGTTTTTT. Protein: CASSQNTGELFF.

The chain carries TRBV20-1 and TRBJ2-1; 7 nucleotides agree with TRBD2. Germline V gives CDR1 DFQATT, CDR2 SNEGSKA (reference sequence). The CDR3 runs 13 residues. With 2 bases clipped from V and 7 bases from J, the junction kept 5 bases outside the gene matches. CDR3 residues: CSARLGLTNEQFF. For the CDR3, the DNA is TGCAGTGCTAGATTGGGACTAACTAATGAGCAGTTCTTC.

Note on this clonotype: An end of the junction does not agree with germline; a read error may underlie this. J is TRBJ2-7 and V is TRBV3-1, with D hard to call. The CDR3 runs 13 residues. The germline gives CDR1 LGHDT, CDR2 YNNKEL (reference sequence). The CDR3 DNA reads as TGTGCCAGCAGCCAGGCCCCGAGACAAGCTAGAGAGTTC. Translation gives CASSQAPRQAREF.

The gene calls are TRBV7-9 and TRBJ1-1; perhaps TRBD1 as D (5 bases). Trimming took off 3 bases at V and 1 base at J, with 18 bases between the two ends. This CDR3 region has 17 residues. CDR1 and CDR2 from the germline V gene are SEHNR and FQNEAQ (reference sequence). The CDR3 nucleotides read TGTGCCAGCAGCTTCCCCACGCCCCGCACAGGGAACACTGAAGCTTTCTTT. This encodes CASSFPTPRTGNTEAFF.

This chain joins TRBV6-5 and TRBJ1-1; no reliable D call. Trimming removed 2 bases from V and 1 base from J, with 11 bases in between. The germline V gene encodes CDR1 MNHEY and CDR2 SVGAGI. This CDR3 region has 15 residues. The CDR3 nucleotides read TGTGCCAGCAGTTACGTCGTAGGGAAGAACACTGAAGCTTTCTTT. Translated: CASSYVVGKNTEAFF.

The chain has TRBV20-1 and TRBJ1-2; D perhaps matches TRBD1 (5 bases). Germline loops: CDR1 DFQATT, CDR2 SNEGSKA (reference sequence). The germline V and J ends were trimmed by 5 bases and 3 bases, with 16 bases remaining between them. The CDR3 has 14 amino acids. CDR3 DNA sequence: TGCAGTGCTTCCTGGACGCGGGGGGACTATGGCTACACCTTC. Its protein is CSASWTRGDYGYTF.

The chain is built from TRBV10-3 and TRBJ2-7, with D possibly TRBD2 on 5 matching bases. The length of the CDR3 is 16 residues. CDR1 is ENHRY, CDR2 SYGVKD, per germline. Trimming pared 8 bases from V and 1 base from J, leaving 21 bases between. The CDR3 DNA reads TGTGCCATCTCGCCAGGTTTTAAGCGGAGTTCCTACGAGCAGTACTTC. This translates into CAISPGFKRSSYEQYF.